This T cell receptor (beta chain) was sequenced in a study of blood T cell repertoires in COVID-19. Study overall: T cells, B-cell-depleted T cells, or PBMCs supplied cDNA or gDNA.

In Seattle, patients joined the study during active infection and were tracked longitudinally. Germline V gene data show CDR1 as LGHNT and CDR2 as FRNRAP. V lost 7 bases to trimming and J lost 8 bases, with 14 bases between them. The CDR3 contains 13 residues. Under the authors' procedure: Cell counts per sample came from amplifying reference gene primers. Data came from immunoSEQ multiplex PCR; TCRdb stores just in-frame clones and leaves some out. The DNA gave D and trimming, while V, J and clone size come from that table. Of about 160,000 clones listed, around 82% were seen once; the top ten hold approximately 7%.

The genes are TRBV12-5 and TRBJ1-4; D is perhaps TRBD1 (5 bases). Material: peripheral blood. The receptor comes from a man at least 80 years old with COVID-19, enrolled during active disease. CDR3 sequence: CASAGGLGEKLFF. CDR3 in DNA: TGTGCTAGTGCCGGGGGGTTGGGAGAAAAACTGTTTTTT.